These T cell receptor beta chains were read from a single sample in a study of T cell responses to AZD1222 COVID-19 vaccine. Generated by immunoSEQ multiplex PCR, the TCRdb table keeps only in-frame clones and is missing some. The table has under 95,000 clones, around 85% seen once. Sample: peripheral blood, taken 28 days after the second AZD1222 dose. Receptors were obtained from an adult who received the AZD1222 COVID-19 vaccine. CDR3s include the opening cysteine and the closing phenylalanine or tryptophan. D genes are given only for firm matches. Part of the rows lack a size; the others show once, few, many or a class for expanded clones.

D,J,size,V,CDR3,DNA
TRBD1,TRBJ1-2,.,TRBV4-1,CASSQEGRGNYGYTF,TGCGCCAGCAGCCAAGAGGGCAGGGGGAACTATGGCTACACCTTC
.,TRBJ2-2,.,TRBV9,CASTVRGSNTGELFF,TGTGCCAGCACGGTTAGGGGGTCGAACACCGGGGAGCTGTTTTTT
.,TRBJ2-5,.,TRBV6-6,CASGDSNQETQYF,TGTGCCAGCGGGGATAGTAACCAAGAGACCCAGTACTTC
TRBD2,TRBJ2-7,.,TRBV6-1,CASSVASGGSFEQYF,TGTGCCAGCAGTGTAGCTAGCGGGGGGTCCTTCGAGCAGTACTTC
.,TRBJ2-1,.,TRBV7-9,CASSLGAGYTYNEQFF,TGTGCCAGCAGCTTAGGGGCGGGTTACACCTACAATGAGCAGTTCTTC
TRBD1,TRBJ2-5,.,TRBV28,CASSLVQGEIQETQYF,TGTGCCAGCAGTTTGGTACAGGGGGAGATCCAAGAGACCCAGTACTTC
.,TRBJ2-3,.,TRBV4-3,CASSPVGGGTQYF,TGCGCCAGCAGCCCTGTAGGGGGAGGTACGCAGTATTTT
.,TRBJ1-3,once,TRBV5-6,CASSLASQNGGNTIYF,TGTGCCAGCAGCTTGGCGAGCCAGAATGGGGGAAACACCATATATTTT
.,TRBJ2-5,few,TRBV6-5,CASSYRNSETQYF,TGTGCCAGCAGTTACCGGAATTCAGAGACCCAGTACTTC
.,TRBJ1-1,.,TRBV5-6,CASSQTTAGSTEAFF,TGTGCCAGCAGTCAAACAACCGCTGGGAGCACTGAAGCTTTCTTT
.,TRBJ1-2,once,TRBV19,CASNQQGYGYTF,TGTGCCAGCAACCAACAGGGCTATGGCTACACCTTC
.,TRBJ2-7,.,TRBV4-3,CASSPDLAYEQYF,TGCGCCAGCAGCCCCGATTTGGCCTACGAGCAGTACTTC
.,TRBJ1-5,.,TRBV21-1,CASSSLENQPQHF,TGTGCCAGCAGCTCCTTGGAGAATCAGCCCCAGCATTTT
.,TRBJ1-2,once,TRBV5-8,CASSLAGNYGYTF,TGTGCCAGCAGCTTGGCGGGGAACTATGGCTACACCTTC
.,TRBJ2-1,.,TRBV12-3/TRBV12-4,CASSPLGPEQFF,TGTGCCAGCAGTCCCCTAGGGCCCGAGCAGTTCTTC
TRBD1,TRBJ2-1,.,TRBV2,CASSEGTGMINEQFF,TGTGCCAGCAGTGAGGGGACAGGGATGATCAATGAGCAGTTCTTC
.,TRBJ2-7,.,TRBV12-2,CASRLARGKGSYEQYF,TGTGCAAGTCGCTTAGCGCGGGGGAAAGGATCCTACGAGCAGTACTTC
.,TRBJ2-4,few,TRBV5-6,CASSLISKNIQYF,TGTGCCAGCAGCTTGATATCCAAAAACATTCAGTACTTC
.,TRBJ1-6,.,TRBV7-9,CASSPLQSSYNSPLHF,TGTGCCAGCAGCCCCTTACAGAGCTCCTATAATTCACCCCTCCACTTT
.,TRBJ1-2,.,TRBV6-5,CASSYVGVRDGYTF,TGTGCCAGCAGTTACGTGGGGGTTCGAGATGGCTACACCTTC
TRBD2,TRBJ2-1,.,TRBV14,CASSQDEAGGADEQFF,TGTGCCAGCAGCCAAGACGAAGCGGGGGGGGCCGATGAGCAGTTCTTC
TRBD1,TRBJ1-3,.,TRBV7-6,CASSLGDSGSSTIYF,TGTGCCAGCAGCTTAGGGGACAGCGGTTCTTCCACCATATATTTT
.,TRBJ1-5,.,TRBV3-1/TRBV3-2,CASSQLGGSQPQHF,TGTGCCAGCAGCCAATTGGGAGGAAGTCAGCCCCAGCATTTT
TRBD2,TRBJ2-7,once,TRBV28,CASSSSGGSYEQYF,TGTGCCAGCAGTTCTAGCGGGGGGTCCTACGAGCAGTACTTC
.,TRBJ1-5,.,TRBV20-1,CSASQGRDQPQHF,TGCAGTGCTAGTCAGGGCCGGGACCAGCCCCAGCATTTT
TRBD1,TRBJ1-5,.,TRBV28,CASYTGGGLSQHF,TGTGCCTCTTACACAGGGGGGGGACTGTCCCAGCATTTT
TRBD1,TRBJ2-7,few,TRBV10-3,CAISESRTGAYEQYF,TGTGCCATCAGTGAGAGTAGGACAGGAGCTTACGAGCAGTACTTC
TRBD1,TRBJ2-7,.,TRBV7-2,CASSPDRDTTYEQYF,TGTGCCAGCAGCCCAGACAGGGATACCACCTACGAGCAGTACTTC
.,TRBJ1-3,.,TRBV5-6,CASSLQVSSGNTIYF,TGTGCCAGCAGCTTACAGGTATCCTCTGGAAACACCATATATTTT
TRBD2,TRBJ2-1,.,TRBV5-4,CASSPLAGASKYNEQFF,TGTGCCAGCAGCCCTCTAGCGGGGGCCTCGAAATACAATGAGCAGTTCTTC
.,TRBJ2-5,.,TRBV2,CASSETRGQETQYF,TGTGCCAGCAGTGAAACCCGGGGGCAAGAGACCCAGTACTTC